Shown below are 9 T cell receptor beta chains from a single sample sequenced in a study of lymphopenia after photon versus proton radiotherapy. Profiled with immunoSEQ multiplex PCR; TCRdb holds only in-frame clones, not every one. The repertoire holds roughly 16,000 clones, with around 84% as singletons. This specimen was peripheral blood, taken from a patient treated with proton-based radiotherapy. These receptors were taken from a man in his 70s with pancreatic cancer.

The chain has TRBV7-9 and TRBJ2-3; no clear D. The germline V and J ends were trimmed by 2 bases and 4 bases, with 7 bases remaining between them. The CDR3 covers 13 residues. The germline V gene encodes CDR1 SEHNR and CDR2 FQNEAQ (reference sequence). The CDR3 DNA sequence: TGTGCCAGCAGCTTATCGTCGGCAGATACGCAGTATTTT. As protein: CASSLSSADTQYF.

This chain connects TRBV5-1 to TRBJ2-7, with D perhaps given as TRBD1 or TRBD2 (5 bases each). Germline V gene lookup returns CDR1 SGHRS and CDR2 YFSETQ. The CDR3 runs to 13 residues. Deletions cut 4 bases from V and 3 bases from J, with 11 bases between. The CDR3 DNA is TGCGCCAGCAGCGCCGGGACCATCTACGAGCAGTACTTC. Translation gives CASSAGTIYEQYF.

CDR3 sequence: CASSSLTASSGANVLTF. CDR3 nucleotides: TGTGCCAGCAGCTCCCTGACAGCGTCCTCTGGGGCCAACGTCCTGACTTTC. This rearrangement joins TRBV5-4 to TRBJ2-6; D might be TRBD1 (5 bases). In germline, CDR1 is SGHNT, CDR2 YYREEE (reference sequence). CDR3 length equals 17 residues. The V gene lost 3 bases and the J gene lost 0 bases, with 13 bases spanning the gap. Full variable domain (missing parts from reference TRBV5-4 and TRBJ2-6): ETGVTQSPTHLIKTRGQQVTLRCSSQSGHNTVSWYQQALGQGPQFIFQYYREEENGRGNFPPRFSGLQFPNYSSELNVNALELDDSALYLCASSSLTASSGANVLTFGAGSRLTVL.

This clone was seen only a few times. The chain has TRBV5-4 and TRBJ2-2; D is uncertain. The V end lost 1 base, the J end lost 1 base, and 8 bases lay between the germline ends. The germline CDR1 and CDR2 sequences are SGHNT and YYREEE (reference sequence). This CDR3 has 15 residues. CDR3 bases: TGTGCCAGCAGCTTGTCAGTGGGGAACACCGGGGAGCTGTTTTTT. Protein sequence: CASSLSVGNTGELFF.

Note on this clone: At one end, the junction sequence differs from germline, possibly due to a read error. CDR3: CASSLAGEQFF. CDR3 coding DNA: TGTGCCAGCAGCCTAGCGGGAGAGCAGTTCTTC. The J gene is TRBJ2-1, the V gene TRBV7-6; 9 bases are a match to TRBD2. Germline lookup yields CDR1 SGHVS and CDR2 FNYEAQ. This CDR3 contains 11 residues. The variable domain in full, with the rest retrieved from reference TRBV7-6 and TRBJ2-1, is GAGVSQSPRYKVTKRGQDVALRCDPISGHVSLYWYRQALGQGPEFLTYFNYEAQQDKSGLPNDRFSAERPEGSISTLTIQRTEQRDSAMYRCASSLAGEQFFGPGTRLTVL.

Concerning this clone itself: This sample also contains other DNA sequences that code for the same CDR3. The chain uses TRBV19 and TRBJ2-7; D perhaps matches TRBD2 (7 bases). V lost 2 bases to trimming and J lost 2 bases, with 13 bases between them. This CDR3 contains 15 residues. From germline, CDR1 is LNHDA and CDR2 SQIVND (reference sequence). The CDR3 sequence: CASSISGRDTYEQYF. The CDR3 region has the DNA TGTGCCAGTAGTATATCGGGGAGGGACACCTACGAGCAGTACTTC.

This CDR3 reads CASSQARAGGFETQYF. The CDR3 DNA is TGCGCCAGCAGCCAAGCTAGAGCAGGGGGCTTTGAGACCCAGTACTTC. The chain has TRBV4-1 and TRBJ2-5; 8 nucleotides align to TRBD1. The CDR3 totals 16 residues. J was trimmed by 5 bases and V by 1 base; bases with no gene match: 9. The germline gives CDR1 MGHRA, CDR2 YSYEKL.

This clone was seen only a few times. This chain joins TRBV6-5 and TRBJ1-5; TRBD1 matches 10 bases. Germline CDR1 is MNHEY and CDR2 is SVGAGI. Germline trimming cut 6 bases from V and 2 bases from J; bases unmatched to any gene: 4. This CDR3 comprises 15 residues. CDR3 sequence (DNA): TGTGCCAGCAGCCGCGGACAGGGGGGCAATCAGCCCCAGCATTTT. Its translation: CASSRGQGGNQPQHF.

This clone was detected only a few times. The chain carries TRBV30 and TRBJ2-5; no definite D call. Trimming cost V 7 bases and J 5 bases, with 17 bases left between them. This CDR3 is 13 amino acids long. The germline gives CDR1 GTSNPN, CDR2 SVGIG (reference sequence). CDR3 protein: CALEISRRETQYF. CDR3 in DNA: TGTGCCTTAGAAATATCCCGGCGGGAGACCCAGTACTTC.